This T cell receptor beta chain stems from a study of immune evolution from preneoplasia to lung adenocarcinoma. Study results and limitations: KRAS-mutant nodules had the highest T cell clonality. From normal lung to invasive adenocarcinoma, top clone frequencies appeared to decrease.

TCRdb's copy holds only in-frame clones and misses some; the assay was immunoSEQ multiplex PCR. Here the sample spans 15,000 or so clones, roughly 87% being singletons. CDR1 is MDHEN, CDR2 SYDVKM, per germline. Trimming left V 10 bases short and J 0 bases short, with 15 bases between. CDR3 length: 14 amino acids. In its sample, this clone was seen once. The antigen is undetermined. Two lung cancer pathologists independently confirmed each histologic diagnosis. The TCR comes from an older donor with lung adenocarcinoma. The sequencing input was FFPE lung adenocarcinoma in situ tissue. This rearrangement joins TRBV28 to TRBJ1-1; D is undetermined. The CDR3 loop is CAISVAGVNTEAFF. The CDR3 DNA sequence: TGTGCCATCTCCGTAGCGGGAGTGAACACTGAAGCTTTCTTT.